Listed here are 10 T cell receptor beta chains from one sample, sequenced in a study of radiotherapy plus CTLA-4 blockade in lung cancer. Measured with immunoSEQ multiplex PCR; TCRdb has only the in-frame clones, and not every one. The sample yields 95,000 to 150,000 clones, around 90% seen once. The starting material was peripheral blood, obtained from a patient treated with radiotherapy plus ipilimumab. All receptors come from a human donor with non-small cell lung cancer that progressed on radiotherapy plus ipilimumab.

The chain couples TRBV2 to TRBJ2-1; 7 bases align to TRBD2. J lost 4 bases, V lost 1 base, and 7 bases had no gene match. Germline-derived CDR1 and CDR2 are SNHLY and FYNNEI. The CDR3 covers 16 residues. The CDR3 spells CASSEVSAGWYNEQFF. The CDR3 region has the DNA TGTGCCAGCAGTGAAGTCTCAGCGGGATGGTACAATGAGCAGTTCTTC. The full variable domain, rest sourced from reference TRBV2 and TRBJ2-1, is EPEVTQTPSHQVTQMGQEVILRCVPISNHLYFYWYRQILGQKVEFLVSFYNNEISEKSEIFDDQFSVERPDGSNFTLKIRSTKLEDSAMYFCASSEVSAGWYNEQFFGPGTRLTVL.

The chain joins TRBV5-1 to TRBJ1-2; D remains unclear. The CDR3 sequence is 16 residues long. Trimming cost V 0 bases and J 4 bases, with 16 bases left between them. Germline V lookup: CDR1 SGHRS, CDR2 YFSETQ. CDR3 DNA sequence: TGCGCCAGCAGCTTGGTCGGAGATGGAACCCTCTATGGCTACACCTTC. It encodes CASSLVGDGTLYGYTF.

CDR3 sequence: CASSLVVRASEQYF. CDR3 nucleotide sequence: TGCGCCAGCAGCTTGGTGGTCAGGGCGAGTGAGCAGTACTTC. The rearrangement links TRBV5-1 to TRBJ2-7; TRBD1 might be the D (5 bases). Germline assignment: CDR1 SGHRS and CDR2 YFSETQ. V was trimmed by 0 bases and J by 7 bases, leaving 14 bases between them. The CDR3 runs to 14 residues.

The sample holds a few counts of this clone. This chain uses TRBV5-1 with TRBJ2-5, with 7 bases lining up with TRBD2. Germline values: CDR1 SGHRS, CDR2 YFSETQ. The V gene end was trimmed by 4 bases and the J gene end by 4 bases; junction bases not matched to a gene: 10. This CDR3 comprises 15 residues. The CDR3: CASSRRGLVGETQYF. In nucleotides, the CDR3 is TGCGCCAGCAGCCGCCGAGGACTAGTAGGAGAGACCCAGTACTTC.

The rearrangement uses TRBV18 and TRBJ2-1; 7 nucleotides match TRBD2. V gave up 6 bases and J gave up 1 base; unmatched junction bases: 9. Germline-derived CDR1 and CDR2 are KGHSH and LQKENI. The CDR3 is 16 amino acids. CDR3 sequence: CASSPNRGRSYNEQFF. CDR3 DNA: TGTGCCAGCTCGCCCAACCGCGGGAGATCCTACAATGAGCAGTTCTTC.

The rearrangement links TRBV6-1 to TRBJ1-3; D not certain. The CDR3 contains 14 residues. CDR1 is MNHNS, CDR2 SASEGT, per germline. The V end lost 8 bases, the J end lost 0 bases, and 11 bases lay between the germline ends. CDR3 nucleotides: TGTGCCAGCTTTTCCGGGCTCTCTGGAAACACCATATATTTT. It yields the protein CASFSGLSGNTIYF.

The rearrangement joins TRBV11-3 to TRBJ2-7; D perhaps matches TRBD2 (5 bases). Germline V gene sequence: CDR1 SGHNT, CDR2 YENEEA. The CDR3 spans 13 residues. V gave up 1 base and J gave up 6 bases, with 10 bases separating them. The CDR3 here is CASSLVRGIEQYF. The CDR3 coding sequence is TGTGCCAGCAGCTTAGTCAGAGGGATCGAGCAGTACTTC.

This chain joins TRBV10-3 and TRBJ2-1, with 12 nucleotides matching TRBD2. The V segment lost 4 bases and the J segment 5 bases; nucleotides outside the gene matches: 3. Germline-derived CDR1 and CDR2 are ENHRY and SYGVKD. This CDR3 has 15 residues. The CDR3 DNA reads TGTGCCATCAGTGGAGGACTAGCGGGGAACAATGAGCAGTTCTTC. It codes for CAISGGLAGNNEQFF.

The chain combines TRBV5-4 with TRBJ1-6; D is undetermined. The ends were cut back, 2 bases at V and 9 bases at J, with 9 bases in the middle. Germline V gene sequence: CDR1 SGHNT, CDR2 YYREEE (reference sequence). This CDR3 has 13 residues. The CDR3 protein is CASSFGEASPLHF. The CDR3 nucleotides read TGTGCCAGCAGCTTTGGGGAGGCTTCACCCCTCCACTTT.

The V call is TRBV2, the J call TRBJ1-5, with 9 bases identical to TRBD1. J gave up 6 bases and V 3 bases, and 6 bases lay outside the gene matches. Germline CDR1 and CDR2: SNHLY and FYNNEI. The CDR3 is made up of 15 amino acids. CDR3: CASSDGWTGVQPQHF. The DNA of the CDR3 is TGTGCCAGCAGTGATGGGTGGACAGGGGTTCAGCCCCAGCATTTT.